This T cell receptor (beta chain) is drawn from a study of CD8 T cells in ankylosing spondylitis. Study outcomes and limitations: Disease-linked clones were reportedly significantly enriched in matched ankylosing spondylitis synovial fluid. Reactive arthritis synovial fluid and blood previously showed some of these motif variants. Seemingly characteristic of ankylosing spondylitis blood was a TCR beta motif consisting of about 8 highly homologous variants.

For TCR beta, libraries came from quantitative 5'-RACE with molecular barcodes. TCRdb called the 5' RACE reads again in MiXCR, with one record for every CDR3 protein. The sample holds 150,000 to 250,000 distinct CDR3 sequences, around 13% seen once. This clonotype came up many times. As yet, its antigen is unknown. Sequencing was performed on blood, either unsorted or a sorted T cell fraction (not recorded which). The origin of this receptor is a male donor with ankylosing spondylitis or in good health (not recorded which).

DNA of the CDR3: TGCGCCAGCAGGCAAACAGGGCAAGAGACCCAGTACTTC. Translating it yields CASRQTGQETQYF. The chain carries TRBV4-1 and TRBJ2-5, with D perhaps TRBD1 (6 bases). Germline V gene sequence: CDR1 MGHRA, CDR2 YSYEKL. CDR3 length equals 13 residues. Trimming removed 6 bases from V and 2 bases from J, with 10 bases in between.